The clone carrying this T cell receptor (beta chain) was seen just once. As yet, its antigen is unknown. Repertoires were generated with immunoSEQ multiplex PCR, while TCRdb's copy carries only in-frame clones and drops some. The sample carries a few thousand clones, about 80% recorded once. The data are from a study of chemoradiotherapy in HPV16-positive cancers. Findings and limits, study-wide: For HPV16-positive patients, expanding HPV-responsive T cells associated with longer recurrence-free survival.

The V end lost 4 bases, the J end lost 0 bases, and 11 bases lay between the germline ends. Looked up from germline, CDR1 is SGDLS and CDR2 is YYNGEE. The CDR3 has 15 amino acids. V gene TRBV9 combines with J gene TRBJ2-1; D perhaps matches TRBD2 (6 bases). The sequencing here drew on tumor tissue, taken from a patient who underwent chemoradiotherapy. The clonotype comes from a human donor with HPV-associated anogenital cancer. The CDR3 bases are TGTGCCAGCAGCACCGGGGGAAGCTCCTACAATGAGCAGTTCTTC. It specifies CASSTGGSSYNEQFF.